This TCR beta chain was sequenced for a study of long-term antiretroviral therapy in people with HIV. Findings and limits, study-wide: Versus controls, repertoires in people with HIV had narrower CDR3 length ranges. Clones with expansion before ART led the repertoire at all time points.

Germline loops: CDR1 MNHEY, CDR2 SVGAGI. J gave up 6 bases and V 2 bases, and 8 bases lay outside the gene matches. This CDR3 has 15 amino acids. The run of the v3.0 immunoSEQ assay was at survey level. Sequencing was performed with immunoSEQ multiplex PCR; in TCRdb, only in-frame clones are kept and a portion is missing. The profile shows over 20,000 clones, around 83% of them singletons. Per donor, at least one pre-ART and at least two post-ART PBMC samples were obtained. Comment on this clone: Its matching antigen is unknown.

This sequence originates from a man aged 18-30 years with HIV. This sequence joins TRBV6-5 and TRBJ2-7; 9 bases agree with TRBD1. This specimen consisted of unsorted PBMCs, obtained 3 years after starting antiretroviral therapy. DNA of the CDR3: TGTGCCAGCAGTTACAGGGGGGACAGGGCGGGCGAGCAGTACTTC. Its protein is CASSYRGDRAGEQYF.